These 25 T cell receptor beta chains were all obtained from the same sample, sequenced in a study of glioma-infiltrating T cells. Using RNA template, CDR3s of TCR alpha and beta were amplified with iRepertoire arm-PCR. MiXCR was run by TCRdb on the multiplex PCR reads, yielding one entry per CDR3 protein. The table lists under 200,000 distinct CDR3 sequences, 43% of them singletons. What was sequenced was glioma tissue, nonneoplastic brain tissue, or PBMCs (not recorded which). All receptors derive from a human donor with low-grade glioma or glioblastoma, undergoing nonglioma brain surgery, or in good health (not recorded which).

As regards this clonotype: The CDR3 does not end in the conserved phenylalanine or tryptophan, so this is likely a read error. The chain recombines TRBV15 with TRBJ2-1; D assignment may be TRBD1 or TRBD2 (5 bases each). CDR1 and CDR2 from the germline V gene are LNHNV and YYDKDF (reference sequence). CDR3 size: 16 residues. The ends were cut back, 0 bases at V and 10 bases at J, with 19 bases in the middle. CDR3 residues: CATSRDSRPGAYEQFL. CDR3 in DNA: TGTGCCACCAGCAGAGACAGTCGACCCGGGGCCTACGAGCAGTTCCTC.

This clonotype was picked up a small number of times. This chain joins TRBV7-9 and TRBJ2-7; D is undetermined. Germline CDR1 and CDR2: SEHNR and FQNEAQ (reference sequence). The CDR3 is 14 residues long. Trimming took 1 base from V and 0 from J, leaving 7 bases between them. CDR3 sequence reads: CASSLVGISYEQYF. CDR3 nucleotides: TGTGCCAGCAGCTTAGTAGGGATCTCCTACGAGCAGTACTTC.

In this sample, this clonotype turned up a few times. This sequence joins TRBV19 and TRBJ2-1; no reliable D call. This CDR3 contains 15 residues. V dropped 1 base and J dropped 0 bases, with 7 bases sitting between them. Germline lookup yields CDR1 LNHDA and CDR2 SQIVND (reference sequence). The CDR3 is CASSIAESSYNEQFF. The CDR3 DNA follows: TGTGCCAGTAGTATAGCGGAAAGCTCCTACAATGAGCAGTTCTTC. Filled out from reference TRBV19 and TRBJ2-1, the complete variable domain reads DGGITQSPKYLFRKEGQNVTLSCEQNLNHDAMYWYRQDPGQGLRLIYYSQIVNDFQKGDIAEGYSVSREKKESFPLTVTSAQKNPTAFYLCASSIAESSYNEQFFGPGTRLTVL.

On this clonotype: A single base separates this from a much larger clone, so it may be a read error. The genes are TRBV2 and TRBJ2-1; TRBD2 aligns across 11 bases. CDR3 length: 17 residues. Germline CDR1 and CDR2: SNHLY and FYNNEI. V gave up 5 bases and J gave up 3 bases; unmatched junction bases: 9. The CDR3 protein is CASSYPLAGEHYNEQFF. CDR3 DNA: TGTGCCAGCAGTTACCCACTAGCGGGAGAACACTACAATGAGCAGTTCTTC.

This clonotype was found many times. V and J are TRBV24-1 and TRBJ2-1; 9 bases match TRBD1. The V gene end was trimmed by 0 bases and the J gene end by 5 bases; junction bases not matched to a gene: 1. Germline V gene sequence: CDR1 KGHDR, CDR2 SFDVKD. The CDR3 spans 15 residues. The CDR3 DNA follows: TGTGCCACCAGTGATTTGGGGACAGGGAACAATGAGCAGTTCTTC. Translating gives CATSDLGTGNNEQFF.

In this sample, this clonotype turned up many times. The CDR3 loop reads CATSDLNGGFEQFF. The DNA of the CDR3 is TGTGCCACCAGTGATCTGAATGGAGGGTTTGAGCAGTTCTTC. This chain connects TRBV24-1 to TRBJ2-1; a possible D gene is TRBD2 (6 bases). V lost 3 bases to trimming and J lost 9 bases, with 14 bases between them. The CDR3 is 14 amino acids. Germline V gives CDR1 KGHDR, CDR2 SFDVKD.

This clonotype was recorded a few times. J is TRBJ2-1 and V is TRBV28; TRBD2 aligns across 7 bases. J was trimmed by 6 bases and V by 7 bases; bases with no gene match: 6. Germline V lookup: CDR1 MDHEN, CDR2 SYDVKM. This CDR3 has 13 residues. CDR3: CASTPSGFNEQFF. The CDR3 nucleotides are TGTGCCAGCACTCCTAGCGGTTTCAATGAGCAGTTCTTC.

Remarks on this clonotype: This may be a read error, as it is one base from a much larger clone. The rearrangement links TRBV6-2 or TRBV6-3 to TRBJ2-1, with a weak D call TRBD2 (5 bases). CDR1 and CDR2 (germline): MNHEY, SVGEGT. V dropped 4 bases and J dropped 5 bases, with 24 bases sitting between them. This CDR3 is built from 18 residues. In nucleotides, the CDR3 is TGTGCCAGCAGTTCCTGGCCTGGGTGGAGCGGTACCAACAATGAGCAGTTCTTC. Protein: CASSSWPGWSGTNNEQFF.

A note on this clonotype: Since no conserved phenylalanine or tryptophan closes the CDR3, a read error is the likely cause. The chain carries TRBV24-1 and TRBJ2-1, with D possibly being TRBD1 (6 bases). The CDR3 has 13 residues. V lost 9 bases and J lost 9, with 17 bases in between. The germline gives CDR1 KGHDR, CDR2 SFDVKD. In DNA form, the CDR3 reads TGTGCCACCGGTGGGCAGGGACATGGTGAGCAGTTCCTC. Translating gives CATGGQGHGEQFL.

The rearrangement links TRBV7-2 to TRBJ2-5; D is unresolved. Trimming shortened V by 4 bases and J by 5 bases, and 11 bases separated the two germline ends. Germline V gene data show CDR1 as SGHTA and CDR2 as FQGNSA. The CDR3 is 13 amino acids. CDR3 residues: CASSSVMHETQYF. In DNA, the CDR3 is TGTGCCAGCAGCTCCGTGATGCATGAGACCCAGTACTTC.

As regards this clonotype: Possible read error: a much larger clone is one base away. The genes are TRBV20-1 and TRBJ2-3; the D gene is possibly TRBD2 (6 bases). Trimming removed 3 bases from V and 5 bases from J, with 21 bases in between. Germline V lookup: CDR1 DFQATT, CDR2 SNEGSKA (reference sequence). This CDR3 spans 16 amino acids. CDR3: CSASGQGGFGKDTQYF. Written as DNA, the CDR3 is TGCAGTGCTAGCGGCCAAGGAGGGTTCGGCAAAGATACGCAGTATTTT.

This clonotype was seen at least ten times. The chain recombines TRBV3-1 with TRBJ2-1, with a weak D call TRBD2 (5 bases). Trimming removed 0 bases from V and 5 bases from J, with 11 bases in between. This CDR3 has 15 residues. CDR1 is LGHDT and CDR2 is YNNKEL in the germline V gene (reference sequence). Here the CDR3 reads CASSQDRPSNNEQFF. CDR3 nucleotides: TGTGCCAGCAGCCAAGATCGCCCTAGCAACAATGAGCAGTTCTTC.

This chain connects TRBV19 to TRBJ2-7; D is tentatively TRBD1 or TRBD2 (5 bases each). Germline-derived CDR1 and CDR2 are LNHDA and SQIVND (reference sequence). V dropped 4 bases and J dropped 1 base, with 11 bases sitting between them. The CDR3 sequence is 14 residues long. This CDR3 reads CASSKRGASYEQYF. The CDR3 bases are TGTGCCAGTAGTAAGAGGGGTGCGTCCTACGAGCAGTACTTC.

Concerning this clonotype itself: A read error may account for a junction end that differs from germline. This chain links TRBV27 with TRBJ2-1, with TRBD2 matching 9 bases. The germline V gene has CDR1 MNHEY and CDR2 SMNVEV (reference sequence). The CDR3 consists of 16 residues. In DNA form, the CDR3 reads TGTGCCAGCAGTTTACTGGGGAGCGGGAGGCTGAATGAGAAGTTCTTC. Its protein product is CASSLLGSGRLNEKFF.

This chain links TRBV6-1 with TRBJ2-1; TRBD2 aligns across 8 bases. CDR3 length: 15 amino acids. V lost 3 bases and J lost 9; bases outside the gene matches: 10. CDR1 is MNHNS and CDR2 is SASEGT in the germline V gene. As DNA, the CDR3 is TGTGCCAGCAGTGATGCCCCGACTAGCGACGGTGAGCAGTTCTTC. Its protein is CASSDAPTSDGEQFF.

In the case of this clonotype: Relative to the germline gene, one junction end is altered; a read error may explain this. This chain links TRBV11-2 with TRBJ2-5, with 10 bases that match TRBD1. CDR3 length: 13 amino acids. Germline V gene data show CDR1 as SGHAT and CDR2 as FQNNGV. CDR3 DNA: TGTGCCAGCAGCGGGGACAGGGGTGAGACCAAGTACTTC. This codes for CASSGDRGETKYF.

This clonotype was observed at least ten times. V usage is TRBV3-1 and J usage is TRBJ2-3; D unresolved. The length of the CDR3 is 15 residues. The V gene lost 2 bases and the J gene lost 1 base, with 10 bases spanning the gap. The germline V gene encodes CDR1 LGHDT and CDR2 YNNKEL (reference sequence). The DNA of the CDR3 is TGTGCCAGCAGCCAACAGCCGTCACGCACAGATACGCAGTATTTT. Encoded protein: CASSQQPSRTDTQYF.

Comments on this clonotype: The final CDR3 position lacks the conserved phenylalanine or tryptophan, pointing to a likely read error. The J gene is TRBJ2-1, the V gene TRBV5-4, with TRBD2 matching over 11 bases. Germline V gene data show CDR1 as SGHNT and CDR2 as YYREEE (reference sequence). Trimming removed 3 bases from V and 7 bases from J; junction bases left unmatched: 3. This CDR3 has 14 amino acids. The CDR3: CASSSPSGRNEQFC. The CDR3 DNA reads TGTGCCAGCAGCTCACCTAGCGGGAGGAATGAGCAGTTCTGC.

This chain links TRBV3-1 with TRBJ2-7; D unresolved. This CDR3 is built from 13 residues. CDR1 LGHDT and CDR2 YNNKEL come from the germline V gene (reference sequence). With 5 bases removed from V and 1 base from J, the gap between germline ends came to 9 bases. The CDR3, as DNA: TGTGCCAGCAGCTCCCGCCCATCCTACGAGCAGTACTTC. It specifies CASSSRPSYEQYF.

With regard to this clonotype: Given a much more abundant clone one base away, this may be a read error. In DNA form, the CDR3 reads TGTGCCAGCAGCCAGGGCATGAAATTTTCTAATTCACCCCTCCACTTT. It codes for CASSQGMKFSNSPLHF. The chain has TRBV12-3 or TRBV12-4 and TRBJ1-6, with D possibly TRBD1 on 5 matching bases. Trimming removed 6 bases at V and 6 bases at J, with 18 bases between. The CDR3 consists of 16 residues.

The chain employs TRBV30 and TRBJ2-1; D tentatively reads TRBD1 or TRBD2 (6 bases each). Trimming removed 0 bases at V and 3 bases at J, with 12 bases between. The germline V gene encodes CDR1 GTSNPN and CDR2 SVGIG (reference sequence). The CDR3 runs to 15 residues. CDR3 DNA sequence: TGTGCCTGGAGTGTAGGGGGGTACGGCTACAATGAGCAGTTCTTC. Encoded protein: CAWSVGGYGYNEQFF.

The sample holds many counts of this clonotype. The chain links TRBV27 to TRBJ2-5; 7 bases line up with TRBD1. The CDR3 sequence is 15 residues long. Germline CDR1 MNHEY, CDR2 SMNVEV (reference sequence). V was clipped by 6 bases and J by 1 base; unmatched bases: 8. In DNA form, the CDR3 reads TGTGCCAGCAGCCCTGCTGGGACAGCCCAAGAGACCCAGTACTTC. Its protein product is CASSPAGTAQETQYF.

This clonotype was counted at least ten times. The rearrangement links TRBV7-2 to TRBJ1-2; D not resolved. CDR3 length equals 15 residues. V gave up 0 bases and J gave up 4 bases, with 12 bases separating them. Germline values: CDR1 SGHTA, CDR2 FQGNSA. The CDR3 nucleotides read TGTGCCAGCAGCTTAGCGGGCCAGACCATCTATGGCTACACCTTC. Protein sequence: CASSLAGQTIYGYTF. Using reference TRBV7-2 and TRBJ1-2 for the parts outside the CDR3, the full variable domain is GAGVSQSPSNKVTEKGKDVELRCDPISGHTALYWYRQSLGQGLEFLIYFQGNSAPDKSGLPSDRFSAERTGGSVSTLTIQRTQQEDSAVYLCASSLAGQTIYGYTFGSGTRLTVV.

In regard to this clonotype: One base away lies a much larger clone, so this may be a sequencing read error. J is TRBJ2-5 and V is TRBV20-1; 7 bases fit TRBD2. The germline gives CDR1 DFQATT, CDR2 SNEGSKA (reference sequence). This CDR3 is built from 17 residues. Trimming at V came to 5 bases and at J to 4 bases, leaving 19 bases not matched to a gene. CDR3 nucleotides: TGCAGTGCTTGGGCCCCCGCGCGGGGGAACGTCGGAGAGACCCAGTACTTC. Protein product: CSAWAPARGNVGETQYF.

This clonotype was detected a few times. The rearrangement links TRBV19 to TRBJ1-5, with D possibly matching TRBD1 (5 bases). Germline CDR1 LNHDA, CDR2 SQIVND (reference sequence). V shed 5 bases and J shed 5 bases, with 16 bases lying between them. The CDR3 runs 15 residues. In nucleotides, the CDR3 is TGTGCCAGTAGTCATTTATCGGGGGGATATCAGCCCCAGCATTTT. Translated, it gives CASSHLSGGYQPQHF.